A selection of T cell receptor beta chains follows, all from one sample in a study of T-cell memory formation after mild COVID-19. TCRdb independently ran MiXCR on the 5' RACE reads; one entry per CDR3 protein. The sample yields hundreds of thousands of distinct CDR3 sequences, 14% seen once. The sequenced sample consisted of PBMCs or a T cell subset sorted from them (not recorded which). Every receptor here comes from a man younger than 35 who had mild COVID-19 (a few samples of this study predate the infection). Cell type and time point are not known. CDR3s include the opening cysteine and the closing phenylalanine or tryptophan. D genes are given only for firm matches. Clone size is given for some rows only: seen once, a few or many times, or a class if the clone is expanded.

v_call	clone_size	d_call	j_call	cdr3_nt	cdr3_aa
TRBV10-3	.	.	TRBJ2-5	TGTGCCATCAGTGATCACAACGGGGAGACCCAGTACTTC	CAISDHNGETQYF
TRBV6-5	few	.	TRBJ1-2	TGTGCCAGCAGTTACGACGGTGAGGAGCTCGGGTACACCTTC	CASSYDGEELGYTF
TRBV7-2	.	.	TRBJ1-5	TGTGCCAGCAGCCCAATGGGGGTCAATCAGCCCCAGCATTTT	CASSPMGVNQPQHF
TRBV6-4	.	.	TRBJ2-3	TGTGCCAGCAGTGACTCGAGGTACACAGATACGCAGTATTTT	CASSDSRYTDTQYF
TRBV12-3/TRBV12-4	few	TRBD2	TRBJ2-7	TGTGCCAGCAGTTCAGTAACTAGCGGGGCCACCTACGAGCAGTACTTC	CASSSVTSGATYEQYF
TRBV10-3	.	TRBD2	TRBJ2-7	TGTGCCATCCAAGCGGGGGCCGACCACTCCTACGAGCAGTACTTC	CAIQAGADHSYEQYF
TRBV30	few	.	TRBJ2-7	TGTGCCTGGAGTGCTGTGTCGGGAAGGGGCGAGCAGTACTTC	CAWSAVSGRGEQYF
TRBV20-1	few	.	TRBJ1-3	TGCAGTGCTGGAGACAGAAACTCTGGAAACACCATATATTTT	CSAGDRNSGNTIYF
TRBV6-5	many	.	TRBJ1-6	TGTGCCAGCAGACACCGACCGGGACTGCCTAATTCACCCCTCCACTTT	CASRHRPGLPNSPLHF
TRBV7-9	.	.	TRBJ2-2	TGTGCCAGCAGCTCGACAGTTTATCGAACCGGGGAGCTGTTTTTT	CASSSTVYRTGELFF
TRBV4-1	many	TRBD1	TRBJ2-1	TGCGCCAGCAGCCAACCGGGACAGTGGCTAAAGGTTCCCTCCTACAATGAGCAGTTCTTC	CASSQPGQWLKVPSYNEQFF
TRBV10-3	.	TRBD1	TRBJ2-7	TGTGCCATCAGTGGTGGACAGGGGGCCTACGAGCAGTACTTC	CAISGGQGAYEQYF
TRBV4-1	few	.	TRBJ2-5	TGCGCCAGCAGCCAAGTGGGGACATTCCAAGAGACCCAGTACTTC	CASSQVGTFQETQYF
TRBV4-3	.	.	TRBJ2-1	TGCGCCAGCAGCCAAGATCGGCTTTTTGAGCAGTTCTTC	CASSQDRLFEQFF
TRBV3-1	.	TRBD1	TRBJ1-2	TGTGCCAGCAGCCAAGGGGGACAGTTGTATGGCTACACCTTC	CASSQGGQLYGYTF
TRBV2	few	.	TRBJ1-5	TGTGCCAGCAGGGCTTCGCCCCAAACAAGGCAGCCCCAGCATTTT	CASRASPQTRQPQHF
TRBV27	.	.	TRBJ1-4	TGTGCCAGCAGTCGAACCCTACAGGCTGCAACTAATGAAAAACTGTTTTTT	CASSRTLQAATNEKLFF
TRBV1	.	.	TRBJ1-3	TGCACCAGCAGCGCCCTCGGAAGAAACACCATATATTTT	CTSSALGRNTIYF
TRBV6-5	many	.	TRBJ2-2	TGTGCCAGCAGTTACTCGAATAGGAACACCGGGGAGCTGTTTTTT	CASSYSNRNTGELFF
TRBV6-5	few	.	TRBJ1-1	TGTGCCAGCACCCTCAGGCTGGGGAGGTGGACTGAAGCTTTCTTT	CASTLRLGRWTEAFF
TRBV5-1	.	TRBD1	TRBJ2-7	TGCGCCAGCAGCGCCCCCCGACAGGGTAGCTCCTACGAGCAGTACTTC	CASSAPRQGSSYEQYF
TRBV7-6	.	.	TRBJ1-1	TGTGCCAGCAGCCGGCCCCGTGAACAGGCGGACACTGAAGCTTTCTTT	CASSRPREQADTEAFF
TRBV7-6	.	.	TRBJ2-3	TGTGCCAGCAGCGCCAACACTAGGGGTACGCAGTATTTT	CASSANTRGTQYF
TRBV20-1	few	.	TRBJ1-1	TGCAGTGCTAAATTAACGGGCAGGGAAACTGAAGCTTTCTTT	CSAKLTGRETEAFF
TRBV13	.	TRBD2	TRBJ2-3	TGTGCCAGCAGCGGTAGCGGGGGACCCACAGATACGCAGTATTTT	CASSGSGGPTDTQYF
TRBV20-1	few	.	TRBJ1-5	TGCAGTGCTAGGTATTCTAGCAATCAGCCCCAGCATTTT	CSARYSSNQPQHF
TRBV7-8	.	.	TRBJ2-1	TGTGCCAGCAGCTCCTGGGGGGAATATAATTACAATGAGCAGTTCTTC	CASSSWGEYNYNEQFF
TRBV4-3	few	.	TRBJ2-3	TGCGCCAGCAGCCAGGGGCCTTACACAGATACGCAGTATTTT	CASSQGPYTDTQYF
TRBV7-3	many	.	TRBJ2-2	TGTGCCAGCAGCCCTACGGGGCTGACCGGGGAGCTGTTTTTT	CASSPTGLTGELFF
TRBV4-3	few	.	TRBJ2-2	TGCGCCAGCAGCCAATTCGGTGGGGAGCTGTTTTTT	CASSQFGGELFF
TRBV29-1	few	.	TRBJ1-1	TGCAGCGGATCAGGGCCGAACACTGAAGCTTTCTTT	CSGSGPNTEAFF
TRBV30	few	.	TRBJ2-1	TGTGCCTGGAGTGGGGAGACGACCTACAATGAGCAGTTCTTC	CAWSGETTYNEQFF
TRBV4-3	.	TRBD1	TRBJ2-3	TGCGCCAGCAGCCCGGGACAGAGGGAAGATACGCATTATTTT	CASSPGQREDTHYF
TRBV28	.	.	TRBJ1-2	TGTGCCAGCAGTTTAGAGACAGCCAGAACTAACTATGGCTACACCTTC	CASSLETARTNYGYTF
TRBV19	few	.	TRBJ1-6	TGTGCCAGTGTGGAGGGTAATTCACCCCTCCACTTT	CASVEGNSPLHF
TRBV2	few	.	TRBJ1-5	TGTGCCAGCAAATTGGGGGGAGATAGCAATCAGCCCCAGCATTTT	CASKLGGDSNQPQHF
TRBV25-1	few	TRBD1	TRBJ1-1	TGTGCCAGCAGTGAATATGGAGGACAGGCGCGTGAAGCTTTCTTT	CASSEYGGQAREAFF
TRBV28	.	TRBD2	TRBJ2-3	TGTGCCAGCAGTCCCCTTGAAGCGGGGGGCCTACAAGATACGCAGTATTTT	CASSPLEAGGLQDTQYF
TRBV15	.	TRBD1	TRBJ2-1	TGTGCCACCAGCAGGGGACAGGGGGCCAACAATGAGCAGTTCTTC	CATSRGQGANNEQFF
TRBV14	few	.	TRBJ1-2	TGTGCCAGCAGCCATCGCGCACAGGGAGGATATTCAGCTTTCTATGGCTACACCTTC	CASSHRAQGGYSAFYGYTF
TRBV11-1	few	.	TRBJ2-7	TGTGCCAGCAGCTTAGCGTCAGGGTTCAGAACCGAGCAGTACTTC	CASSLASGFRTEQYF
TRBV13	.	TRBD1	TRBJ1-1	TGTGCCAGCAGCCCCCGACAGGGGTTCACTGAAGCTTTCTTT	CASSPRQGFTEAFF
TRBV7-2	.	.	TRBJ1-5	TGTGCCAGCAGCTTAGCGCGACAGACCTATCAGCCCCAGCATTTT	CASSLARQTYQPQHF
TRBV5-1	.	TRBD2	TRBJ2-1	TGCGCCAGCAGCTCCAATACGGAGGGAGGGAAGCAGTTCTTC	CASSSNTEGGKQFF
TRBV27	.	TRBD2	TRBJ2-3	TGTGCCAGCAGTTTGAGGGACTATACTACCACAGATACGCAGTATTTT	CASSLRDYTTTDTQYF
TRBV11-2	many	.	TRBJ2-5	TGTGCCAGCAGCTTAGGAAGGCAGATCGGGACCCAGTACTTC	CASSLGRQIGTQYF
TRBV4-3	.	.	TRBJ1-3	TGCGCCAGCAGCCAAGATCCGGGGTCTGGAAACACCATATATTTT	CASSQDPGSGNTIYF
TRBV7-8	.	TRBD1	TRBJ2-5	TGTGCCAGCAGCTTAACCGACAGGGTAGAGACCCAGTACTTC	CASSLTDRVETQYF
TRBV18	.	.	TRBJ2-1	TGTGCCAGCTCACCGGCAGGGACGACGACCTACAATGAGCAGTTCTTC	CASSPAGTTTYNEQFF
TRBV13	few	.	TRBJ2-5	TGTGCCAGCAGCCCCCGAGGAGACTTTGGGACCCAGTACTTC	CASSPRGDFGTQYF
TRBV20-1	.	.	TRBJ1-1	TGCAGTGCCACACCGGGAACGACCGGGAACACTGAAGCTTTCTTT	CSATPGTTGNTEAFF
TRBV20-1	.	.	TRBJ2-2	TGCAGTGCTGCGTATAGGAACACCGGGGAGCTGTTTTTT	CSAAYRNTGELFF